The subject of this entry is one T cell receptor (beta chain). What it binds is unknown. Profiling relied on immunoSEQ multiplex PCR, and the TCRdb table lists in-frame clones only, not all of them. The sample holds 90,000 to 140,000 clones, almost 90% seen once. This specimen comes from a study of glioma-infiltrating T cells after dendritic cell vaccination. At the level of the study: Three intradermal dendritic cell vaccine injections were given every two weeks. Study-wide results and limits: Only a small number of patients had complete blood and tumor samples.

Regarding time point: after dendritic cell vaccination, including at tumor progression/relapse. Sequencing used blood, obtained after dendritic cell vaccination. The origin of this receptor is a human donor with glioblastoma.

CDR3 residues: CASSPTEFRGTEAFF. The CDR3 DNA sequence: TGCGCCAGCAGCCCGACCGAGTTTAGGGGCACTGAAGCTTTCTTT. The chain has TRBV5-1 and TRBJ1-1; possibly TRBD1 for D (5 bases). The V end was cut by 4 bases, the J end by 4 bases, with 17 bases between. The CDR3 consists of 15 residues. Germline assignment: CDR1 SGHRS and CDR2 YFSETQ.